Described below is a single T cell receptor (beta chain) sequence and its context. This CDR3 spans 11 amino acids. Germline CDR1 is DFQATT and CDR2 is SNEGSKA (reference sequence). After removal of 5 bases from V and 7 bases from J, the junction contained 0 bases not matched to a gene. In the source study's methods: Reference gene primers were amplified, and this amplification served to estimate nucleated cell counts. Generated by immunoSEQ multiplex PCR, the TCRdb table keeps only in-frame clones and is missing some. For V, J and clone size, that table is used; D and trimming come from the DNA. The sample lists 90,000 to 150,000 clones, approximately 80% occurring once. This sample stems from a study of blood T cell repertoires in COVID-19.

The J gene is TRBJ2-1, the V gene TRBV20-1; 9 nucleotides agree with TRBD1. The material sequenced was peripheral blood. The clonotype originates from a human donor in a cohort sampled during active COVID-19. DNA for the CDR3: TGCAGTGCTGACAGGGGGAATGAGCAGTTCTTC. Protein product: CSADRGNEQFF.